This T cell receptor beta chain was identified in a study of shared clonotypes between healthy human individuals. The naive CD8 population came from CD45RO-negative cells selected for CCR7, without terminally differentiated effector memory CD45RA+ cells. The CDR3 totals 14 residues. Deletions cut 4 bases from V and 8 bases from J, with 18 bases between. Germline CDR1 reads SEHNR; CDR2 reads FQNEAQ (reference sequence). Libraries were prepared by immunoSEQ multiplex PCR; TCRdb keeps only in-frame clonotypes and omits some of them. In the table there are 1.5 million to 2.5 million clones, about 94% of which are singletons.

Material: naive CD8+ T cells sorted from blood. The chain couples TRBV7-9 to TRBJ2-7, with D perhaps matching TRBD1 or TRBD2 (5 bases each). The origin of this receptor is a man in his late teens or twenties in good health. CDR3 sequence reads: CASSSRDVGSQQYF. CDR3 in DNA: TGTGCCAGCAGCTCCCGGGACGTCGGCTCTCAGCAGTACTTC.